Following are 20 T cell receptor beta chains from one sample sequenced in a study of blood T cell repertoires in COVID-19. Sequenced by immunoSEQ multiplex PCR; TCRdb stores in-frame clones only, minus some. The repertoire consists of around 300,000 clones, with over 85% occurring once and the leading ten covering just under 9.5%. Specimen: PBMCs or T cells enriched from blood (not recorded which). These receptors all stem from a woman in her 30s who had recovered from COVID-19.

The rearrangement joins TRBV9 to TRBJ1-5; D call uncertain. This CDR3 region has 15 residues. Germline V gene data show CDR1 as SGDLS and CDR2 as YYNGEE. V was cut by 0 bases and J by 3 bases, with 10 bases left in between. The CDR3 DNA reads TGTGCCAGCAGCGTAGGTAGCGCTCTCAATCAGCCCCAGCATTTT. Residues: CASSVGSALNQPQHF.

The chain joins TRBV14 to TRBJ2-1; maybe TRBD1 (6 bases). V dropped 0 bases and J dropped 3 bases, with 9 bases sitting between them. The CDR3 covers 15 residues. The germline gives CDR1 SGHDN, CDR2 FVKESK. In DNA form, the CDR3 reads TGTGCCAGCAGCCAAGATCGAGGGGGCTACAATGAGCAGTTCTTC. Protein product: CASSQDRGGYNEQFF.

This chain links TRBV6-5 with TRBJ1-1; weak D call: TRBD1 (6 bases). CDR3 size: 14 residues. CDR1 and CDR2 from the germline V gene are MNHEY and SVGAGI. Trimming pared 4 bases from V and 0 bases from J, leaving 9 bases between. The CDR3 is CASSSGHLNTEAFF. CDR3 in DNA: TGTGCCAGCAGTTCGGGACACCTGAACACTGAAGCTTTCTTT.

Here the CDR3 DNA reads TGCAGCGTTGCGAGGGTTCTGGTTTACAATGAGCAGTTCTTC. Its protein is CSVARVLVYNEQFF. V is TRBV29-1 and J is TRBJ2-1; tentatively, D is TRBD2 (5 bases). Trimming took off 4 bases at V and 4 bases at J, with 14 bases between the two ends. The CDR3 loop spans 14 amino acids. Germline V gene lookup returns CDR1 SQVTM and CDR2 ANQGSEA.

The V gene is TRBV18, the J gene TRBJ2-4; D may be TRBD2 (5 bases). In germline, CDR1 is KGHSH, CDR2 LQKENI. This CDR3 comprises 14 residues. Trimming pared 2 bases from V and 8 bases from J, leaving 13 bases between. CDR3 nucleotide sequence: TGTGCCAGCTCACCAACCTCTAGCAAGGACATTCAGTACTTC. Translated, it gives CASSPTSSKDIQYF. The full variable domain, rest sourced from reference TRBV18 and TRBJ2-4, is NAGVMQNPRHLVRRRGQEARLRCSPMKGHSHVYWYRQLPEEGLKFMVYLQKENIIDESGMPKERFSAEFPKEGPSILRIQQVVRGDSAAYFCASSPTSSKDIQYFGAGTRLSVL.

This sequence joins TRBV28 and TRBJ1-3; D gene unclear. Germline V gives CDR1 MDHEN, CDR2 SYDVKM. V lost 5 bases to trimming and J lost 0 bases, with 5 bases between them. This CDR3 has 13 residues. Here the CDR3 DNA reads TGTGCCAGCAGTCTACTCTCTGGAAACACCATATATTTT. It is translated as CASSLLSGNTIYF.

This clone was counted once. The V and J genes are TRBV5-1 and TRBJ1-4; the match to TRBD1 covers 8 bases. This CDR3 contains 16 residues. Looked up from germline, CDR1 is SGHRS and CDR2 is YFSETQ. V lost 3 bases and J lost 11; bases outside the gene matches: 15. The CDR3 DNA sequence: TGCGCCAGCAGCTCGGGACAGGCGGAACGGTCCGGCAAACTGTTTTTT. It codes for CASSSGQAERSGKLFF.

V gene TRBV7-8 combines with J gene TRBJ1-2; 8 nucleotides align to TRBD1. CDR3 length equals 19 residues. J lost 4 bases, V lost 1 base, and 17 bases had no gene match. Germline CDR1 and CDR2: SGHVS and FQNEAQ. CDR3 DNA: TGTGCCAGCAGCTTAGACTTAGGGGACAGGCCGAACTTCAGCTATGGCTACACCTTC. It encodes CASSLDLGDRPNFSYGYTF. Full variable domain (outside the CDR3, taken from reference TRBV7-8 and TRBJ1-2): GAGVSQSPRYKVAKRGQDVALRCDPISGHVSLFWYQQALGQGPEFLTYFQNEAQLDKSGLPSDRFFAERPEGSVSTLKIQRTQQEDSAVYLCASSLDLGDRPNFSYGYTFGSGTRLTVV.

The genes are TRBV6-1 and TRBJ2-5, with D possibly matching TRBD1 (6 bases). The CDR3 spans 15 residues. Germline V gives CDR1 MNHNS, CDR2 SASEGT. V lost 3 bases and J lost 6, with 17 bases in between. CDR3 coding DNA: TGTGCCAGCAGTGATGGAATGACAGGCCCAAAGACCCAGTACTTC. Its protein is CASSDGMTGPKTQYF.

This rearrangement joins TRBV10-3 to TRBJ2-3, with TRBD2 matching over 13 bases. Germline V CDR1 and CDR2: ENHRY, SYGVKD. The V segment lost 6 bases and the J segment 2 bases; nucleotides outside the gene matches: 2. This CDR3 is built from 15 residues. The CDR3 loop reads CAISGTSGNTDTQYF. CDR3 DNA sequence: TGTGCCATCAGCGGGACTAGCGGGAACACAGATACGCAGTATTTT.

The chain recombines TRBV15 with TRBJ1-5, with D perhaps TRBD1 (5 bases). This CDR3 comprises 16 residues. CDR1 is LNHNV, CDR2 YYDKDF, per germline (reference sequence). Trimming left V 0 bases short and J 1 base short, with 10 bases between. In DNA, the CDR3 is TGTGCCACCAGCAGAGATGGAGGGGCGAGCAATCAGCCCCAGCATTTT. Translating it yields CATSRDGGASNQPQHF.

V is TRBV28 and J is TRBJ1-1, with 9 nucleotides matching TRBD1. The CDR3 loop spans 14 amino acids. Per germline, CDR1 MDHEN and CDR2 SYDVKM. Trimming cost V 5 bases and J 3 bases; bases outside gene matches: 4. The CDR3, as DNA: TGTGCCAGCAGTCTCCGGACAGGGGACACTGAAGCTTTCTTT. Translation: CASSLRTGDTEAFF.

The V and J genes are TRBV27 and TRBJ2-3; a weak D match, TRBD2 (6 bases). This CDR3 spans 16 amino acids. The germline CDR1 and CDR2 sequences are MNHEY and SMNVEV (reference sequence). V gave up 5 bases and J gave up 2 bases, with 17 bases separating them. CDR3 loop: CASSLQDYSATDTQYF. The CDR3 bases are TGTGCCAGCAGTCTTCAGGACTATTCTGCCACAGATACGCAGTATTTT.

For the CDR3, the DNA is TGTGCCAGCAGCCTGATTTCCGGGACAGGGGGGGTTCGAGGCTACACCTTC. The encoded protein is CASSLISGTGGVRGYTF. The chain employs TRBV28 and TRBJ1-2; 11 positions agree with TRBD1. The CDR3 runs 17 residues. The germline V gene has CDR1 MDHEN and CDR2 SYDVKM. Trimming removed 6 bases from V and 8 bases from J; junction bases left unmatched: 17.

The CDR3 DNA follows: TGTGCCAGCAGTGAAGGACAGGGGGTTTCACCCCTCCACTTT. Translating it yields CASSEGQGVSPLHF. The genes are TRBV6-1 and TRBJ1-6; 9 bases match TRBD1. The CDR3 consists of 14 residues. The germline gives CDR1 MNHNS, CDR2 SASEGT. V shed 1 base, J shed 9 bases, and the junction held 1 base outside the gene matches.

The V call is TRBV7-8, the J call TRBJ2-1, with D unresolved. The ends were cut back, 5 bases at V and 9 bases at J, with 8 bases in the middle. This CDR3 has 11 residues. Germline V gives CDR1 SGHVS, CDR2 FQNEAQ. The CDR3 loop reads CASSPGIEQFF. The CDR3 DNA follows: TGTGCCAGCAGCCCAGGTATTGAGCAGTTCTTC.

This clone was counted a few times. The V call is TRBV27, the J call TRBJ2-7; D perhaps matches TRBD2 (6 bases). The CDR3 has 13 amino acids. The V and J ends lost 6 bases and 2 bases respectively, with 11 bases between them. In germline, CDR1 is MNHEY, CDR2 SMNVEV (reference sequence). CDR3 nucleotides: TGTGCCAGCAGCCCAGCGGGCCCCTACGAGCAGTACTTC. Residues: CASSPAGPYEQYF.

In this sample, this clone turned up once. The chain couples TRBV7-9 to TRBJ1-6, with D perhaps TRBD1 (6 bases). Germline values: CDR1 SEHNR, CDR2 FQNEAQ (reference sequence). The CDR3 has 18 residues. V was pared by 5 bases and J by 2 bases, with 19 bases between. The CDR3 region has the DNA TGTGCCAGCAGCCCCGGGACACGAACCTTCCCCTATAATTCACCCCTCCACTTT. As protein: CASSPGTRTFPYNSPLHF.

The chain employs TRBV27 and TRBJ2-1, with D possibly matching TRBD1 (7 bases). Trimming removed 8 bases at V and 4 bases at J, with 15 bases between. CDR3 length: 14 residues. Germline loops: CDR1 MNHEY, CDR2 SMNVEV (reference sequence). The CDR3 region is CASGGGAGYNEQFF. CDR3 coding DNA: TGTGCCAGCGGAGGGGGCGCGGGGTACAATGAGCAGTTCTTC.

CDR3 region: CATSREEGLYEQYF. CDR3 DNA: TGTGCCACCAGCAGAGAGGAGGGGCTGTACGAGCAGTACTTC. This sequence joins TRBV15 and TRBJ2-7, with D possibly matching TRBD2 (6 bases). The germline V gene has CDR1 LNHNV and CDR2 YYDKDF (reference sequence). The CDR3 sequence is 14 residues long. With 0 bases removed from V and 4 bases from J, the gap between germline ends came to 10 bases. The whole variable domain, remainder taken from reference TRBV15 and TRBJ2-7, is DAMVIQNPRYQVTQFGKPVTLSCSQTLNHNVMYWYQQKSSQAPKLLFHYYDKDFNNEADTPDNFQSRRPNTSFCFLDIRSPGLGDTAMYLCATSREEGLYEQYFGPGTRLTVT.